Only one count was recorded for the clone carrying this T cell receptor (beta chain). What it binds is not known. The sample comes from a study of radiotherapy plus CTLA-4 blockade in lung cancer. Study summary: With over 25% of patients having disease control, objective responses were seen in less than 20%. Study results and limitations: Clones derived from tumor TCRs expanded in blood after radiotherapy plus ipilimumab. In blood, early T cell clone dynamics reportedly predicted response best, together with interferon-beta.

People whose metastatic non-small-cell lung cancer was chemo-refractory got focal radiation along with CTLA-4 blockade by ipilimumab. Germline CDR1 SNHLY, CDR2 FYNNEI. The CDR3 contains 12 residues. V lost 2 bases and J 4 bases, leaving 3 bases between the germline ends. Sequencing was performed with immunoSEQ multiplex PCR; in TCRdb, only in-frame clones are kept and a portion is missing. The table lists fewer than 35,000 clones, around 74% of them singletons, with 12% to 15% in the top ten. This TCR derives from a human donor with non-small cell lung cancer that progressed on radiotherapy plus ipilimumab. Sequenced material: peripheral blood, taken from a patient treated with radiotherapy plus ipilimumab. The genes are TRBV2 and TRBJ2-1; D uncertain. The CDR3 nucleotides read TGTGCCAGCAGTGAATCGTACAATGAGCAGTTCTTC. It translates to CASSESYNEQFF. The full variable domain, with the rest looked up from reference TRBV2 and TRBJ2-1, is EPEVTQTPSHQVTQMGQEVILRCVPISNHLYFYWYRQILGQKVEFLVSFYNNEISEKSEIFDDQFSVERPDGSNFTLKIRSTKLEDSAMYFCASSESYNEQFFGPGTRLTVL.